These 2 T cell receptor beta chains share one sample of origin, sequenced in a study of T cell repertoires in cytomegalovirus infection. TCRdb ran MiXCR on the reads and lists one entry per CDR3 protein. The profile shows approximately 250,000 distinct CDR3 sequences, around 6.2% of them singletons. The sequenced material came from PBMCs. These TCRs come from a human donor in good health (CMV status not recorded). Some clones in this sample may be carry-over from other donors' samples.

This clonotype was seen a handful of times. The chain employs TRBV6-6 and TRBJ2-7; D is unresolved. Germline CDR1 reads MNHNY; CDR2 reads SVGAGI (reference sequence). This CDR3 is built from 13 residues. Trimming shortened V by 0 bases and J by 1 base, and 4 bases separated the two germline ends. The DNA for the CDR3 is TGTGCCAGCAGTTACTCGAATTCCTACGAGCAGTACTTC. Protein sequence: CASSYSNSYEQYF.

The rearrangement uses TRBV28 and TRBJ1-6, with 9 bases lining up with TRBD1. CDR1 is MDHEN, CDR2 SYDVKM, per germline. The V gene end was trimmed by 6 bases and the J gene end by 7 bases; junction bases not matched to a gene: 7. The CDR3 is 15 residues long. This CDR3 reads CASRDRTGENSPLHF. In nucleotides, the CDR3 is TGTGCCAGCAGAGACCGGACAGGGGAAAATTCACCCCTCCACTTT.